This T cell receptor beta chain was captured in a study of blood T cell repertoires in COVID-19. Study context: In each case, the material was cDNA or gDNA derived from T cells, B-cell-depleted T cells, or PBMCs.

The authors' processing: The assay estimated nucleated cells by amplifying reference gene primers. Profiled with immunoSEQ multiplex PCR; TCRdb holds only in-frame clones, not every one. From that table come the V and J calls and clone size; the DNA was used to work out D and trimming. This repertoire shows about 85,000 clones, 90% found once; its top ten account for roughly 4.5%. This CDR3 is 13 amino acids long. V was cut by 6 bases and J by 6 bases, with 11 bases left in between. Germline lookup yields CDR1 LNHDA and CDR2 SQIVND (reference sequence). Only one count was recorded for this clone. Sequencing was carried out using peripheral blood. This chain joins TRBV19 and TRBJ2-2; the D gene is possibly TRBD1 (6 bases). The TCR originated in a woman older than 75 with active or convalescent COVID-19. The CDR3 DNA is TGTGCCAGTAGCCAACAGGGCCCCGGGGAGCTGTTTTTT. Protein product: CASSQQGPGELFF.